This TCR beta chain was recovered during a study of shared clonotypes between healthy human individuals. The sorted-subset replicate PCRs were given around 200 ng DNA, which is approximately 30,000 T cell genomes. Using immunoSEQ multiplex PCR, the repertoire was profiled, and TCRdb retains in-frame clones only, with some absent. The sample records more than 1,200,000 clones, approximately 98.5% being singletons. Germline CDR1 SGHNT, CDR2 YENEEA. The length of the CDR3 is 13 residues. The V end was cut by 5 bases, the J end by 4 bases, with 10 bases between. This clonotype was obtained from a man younger than 45 in good health. This chain connects TRBV11-3 to TRBJ2-3; no clear D gene. Sequencing was carried out using naive CD4+ T cells sorted from blood. Subset given: CD45RA+ positively selected. The CDR3 DNA reads as TGTGCCAGCAGCGCTAATAGTCCAGATACGCAGTATTTT. This gives the protein CASSANSPDTQYF.